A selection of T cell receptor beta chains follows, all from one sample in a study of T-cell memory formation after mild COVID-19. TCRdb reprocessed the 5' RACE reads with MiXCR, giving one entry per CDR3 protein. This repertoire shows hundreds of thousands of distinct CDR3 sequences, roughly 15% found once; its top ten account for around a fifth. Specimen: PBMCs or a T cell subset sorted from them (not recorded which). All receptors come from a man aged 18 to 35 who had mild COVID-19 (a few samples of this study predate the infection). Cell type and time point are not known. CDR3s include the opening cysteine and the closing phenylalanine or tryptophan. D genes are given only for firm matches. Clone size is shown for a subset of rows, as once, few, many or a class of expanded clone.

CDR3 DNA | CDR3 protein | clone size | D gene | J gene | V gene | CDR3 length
TGTGCCAGCAGTTACACCTGGGAAGGGGGAATTAACATTCAGTACTTC | CASSYTWEGGINIQYF | few | - | TRBJ2-4 | TRBV6-5 | 16
TGTGCCAGCAGCCGGGGGGGACTAACCAGAACAGAGACCCAGTACTTC | CASSRGGLTRTETQYF | - | TRBD2 | TRBJ2-5 | TRBV7-2 | 16
TGTGCCAGCAGCTTAGGGGGCCGCGGGGGGCGCCGTGGACTAGGGCAGTACTTC | CASSLGGRGGRRGLGQYF | few | TRBD2 | TRBJ2-7 | TRBV11-2 | 18
TGCAGCGGCCGGACAGGAGGGAAACATCAGAGAACCCAGTCTGGGGCCAACGTCCTGACTTTC | CSGRTGGKHQRTQSGANVLTF | - | - | TRBJ2-6 | TRBV29-1 | 21
TGCGCCAGCAGCTTGGCTGCGGGGGCACCCGCCTACAATGAGCAGTTCTTC | CASSLAAGAPAYNEQFF | few | - | TRBJ2-1 | TRBV5-1 | 17
TGTGCCAGCAGTGAATCCGGGAACACTGAAGCTTTCTTT | CASSESGNTEAFF | many | - | TRBJ1-1 | TRBV6-1 | 13
TGCGCCAGCAGTCCACACGGGGGCTCCTACGAGCAGTACTTC | CASSPHGGSYEQYF | - | - | TRBJ2-7 | TRBV4-1 | 14
TGCAGTGCTAGAGATGTGAGCCCCCCGTTCGAGCAGTACTTC | CSARDVSPPFEQYF | - | - | TRBJ2-7 | TRBV20-1 | 14
TGTGCCAGCAGCGCCGTCGGGGGGGCCAAAAACATTCAGTACTTC | CASSAVGGAKNIQYF | few | TRBD2 | TRBJ2-4 | TRBV9 | 15
TGTGCCAGCAGCCCTCCCCGAGGGATCGGTGAAGCTTTCTTT | CASSPPRGIGEAFF | - | - | TRBJ1-1 | TRBV13 | 14
TGTGCCATCGCCGGAATTGGCCGAGCAAACAATGAGCAGTTCTTC | CAIAGIGRANNEQFF | few | - | TRBJ2-1 | TRBV10-3 | 15
TGCGCCAGCAGCCATGCTGGGCGGGGGGGCACAGATACGCAGTATTTT | CASSHAGRGGTDTQYF | few | TRBD2 | TRBJ2-3 | TRBV4-3 | 16
TGTGCCAGCAGTTACGTGGGGGCGCGGACTGAAGCTTTCTTT | CASSYVGARTEAFF | few | - | TRBJ1-1 | TRBV6-2/TRBV6-3 | 14
TGCAGGGCTAAGGATGTTTACGAGCAGTACTTC | CRAKDVYEQYF | - | - | TRBJ2-7 | TRBV20-1 | 11
TGCAGTGCTAGAGATAGACAGGGAGGGGGATATACAGAAAAACTGTTTTTT | CSARDRQGGGYTEKLFF | many | TRBD1 | TRBJ1-4 | TRBV20-1 | 17
TGTGCCAGCAGTTTAGTGGGACAGGGCTTCTACGAGCAGTACTTC | CASSLVGQGFYEQYF | many | TRBD1 | TRBJ2-7 | TRBV12-3/TRBV12-4 | 15
TGTGCCAGCAGCTCATGGGACCCGGGCAATGAGCAGTTCTTC | CASSSWDPGNEQFF | - | - | TRBJ2-1 | TRBV11-2 | 14
TGCAGTGCCTCGGTTTCTCCGCAGCCCCAGCATTTT | CSASVSPQPQHF | - | - | TRBJ1-5 | TRBV20-1 | 12
TGTGCCAGCAGCTCACTAAAGACTGATTACGAGCAGTACTTC | CASSSLKTDYEQYF | - | - | TRBJ2-7 | TRBV11-2 | 14
TGTGCCAGCAGCTCCCTCCAGCGACGGGATGTATTCGAAGGAAACACCATATATTTT | CASSSLQRRDVFEGNTIYF | few | - | TRBJ1-3 | TRBV11-2 | 19
TGTGCCAGCAGTCCTCCCGGGATGGCAGGGTACAATGAGCAGTTCTTC | CASSPPGMAGYNEQFF | - | - | TRBJ2-1 | TRBV27 | 16